Listed below are T cell receptor beta chains from one sample, sequenced in a study of technical replicates of blood from a few donors. Repertoires were generated with immunoSEQ multiplex PCR, while TCRdb's copy carries only in-frame clones and drops some. The table includes under 100,000 clones, 90% to 97% detected once. The source material was T cells isolated from PBMCs. The receptor set was obtained from a human donor in good health. Each CDR3 is given with its conserved first and last residue. The order of the fields is J gene, V gene, clone size, D gene, CDR3 protein, CDR3 DNA. The D gene is left open where the match is weak. A row's size may be missing; if present it is once, few, many or a size class.

>TRBJ2-1|TRBV5-4|once|TRBD2
CASNPGLAAYNEQFF
TGTGCCAGCAACCCCGGACTAGCGGCGTACAATGAGCAGTTCTTC
>TRBJ2-7|TRBV27|NA|NA
CASSPESSYEQYF
TGTGCCAGCAGTCCTGAGAGCTCCTACGAGCAGTACTTC
>TRBJ1-1|TRBV7-2|NA|NA
CASSLGDIDNTEAFF
TGTGCCAGCAGCTTAGGAGACATAGATAACACTGAAGCTTTCTTT
>TRBJ2-3|TRBV5-1|NA|TRBD2
CASSMGLGTDTQYF
TGCGCCAGCAGCATGGGACTAGGAACAGATACGCAGTATTTT
>TRBJ1-1|TRBV25-1|NA|NA
CASWGGPYTEAFF
TGTGCCAGCTGGGGGGGGCCATACACTGAAGCTTTCTTT
>TRBJ2-7|TRBV9|NA|TRBD1
CASSGQGSSYEQYF
TGTGCCAGCAGCGGACAGGGAAGCTCCTACGAGCAGTACTTC
>TRBJ2-1|TRBV5-6|NA|NA
CASSLPDFYNEQFF
TGTGCCAGCAGCCTACCGGACTTCTATAATGAGCAGTTCTTC
>TRBJ1-5|TRBV21-1|NA|NA
CASSKGEAKGHHSNQPQHF
TGTGCCAGCAGCAAAGGCGAGGCTAAGGGACATCATAGCAATCAGCCCCAGCATTTT
>TRBJ2-7|TRBV5-5|once|TRBD1
CASSSRTGEWGEQYF
TGTGCCAGCAGCTCCAGGACAGGGGAGTGGGGCGAGCAGTACTTC
>TRBJ2-1|TRBV7-9|NA|TRBD2
CASSPKREGQDEQFF
TGTGCCAGCAGCCCCAAGCGGGAGGGCCAAGATGAGCAGTTCTTC
>TRBJ1-3|TRBV13|NA|TRBD1
CASSLGLRTGRHTIYF
TGTGCCAGCAGCTTAGGCCTCAGGACAGGCAGACACACCATATATTTT
>TRBJ2-3|TRBV27|NA|TRBD2
CAIASGSVVTDTQYF
TGTGCCATCGCTAGCGGGAGTGTAGTCACAGATACGCAGTATTTT
>TRBJ1-4|TRBV5-1|NA|NA
CASSPSGQDEKLFF
TGCGCCAGCAGCCCCAGTGGGCAGGATGAAAAACTGTTTTTT
>TRBJ2-2|TRBV5-1|NA|NA
CASSLLTGSFRDTGELFF
TGCGCCAGCAGCTTGTTAACAGGGAGTTTTAGGGACACCGGGGAGCTGTTTTTT
>TRBJ1-1|TRBV5-1|once|NA
CASSPRGSENTEAFF
TGCGCCAGCAGCCCGCGAGGGAGCGAAAACACTGAAGCTTTCTTT
>TRBJ2-1|TRBV6-5|NA|NA
CASSRKPPSYNEQFF
TGTGCCAGCAGCCGTAAGCCTCCCTCCTACAATGAGCAGTTCTTC
>TRBJ2-7|TRBV6-5|NA|TRBD1
CASSPQGPTSYEQYF
TGTGCCAGCAGTCCACAGGGGCCCACTTCCTACGAGCAGTACTTC
>TRBJ2-7|TRBV15|NA|NA
CATSRDTDITKNTPYEQYF
TGTGCCACCAGCAGAGATACGGACATTACCAAAAACACGCCCTACGAGCAGTACTTC
>TRBJ1-6|TRBV19|NA|NA
CASSIPTVGGRNSPLHF
TGTGCCAGTAGTATCCCTACGGTAGGAGGGCGCAATTCACCCCTCCACTTT
>TRBJ2-1|TRBV18|NA|TRBD2
CASSPWAGVDNEQFF
TGTGCCAGCTCACCGTGGGCGGGGGTCGACAATGAGCAGTTCTTC
>TRBJ2-1|TRBV5-5|NA|TRBD2
CASSLVVAGYNEQFF
TGTGCCAGCAGCTTGGTGGTAGCGGGTTACAATGAGCAGTTCTTC
>TRBJ2-3|TRBV5-1|NA|NA
CASSLVPQVGDTQYF
TGCGCCAGCAGCTTGGTTCCACAGGTCGGGGATACGCAGTATTTT
>TRBJ2-7|TRBV19|NA|NA
CASSMRSYEQYF
TGTGCCAGTAGTATGAGGTCCTACGAGCAGTACTTC
>TRBJ1-2|TRBV6-4|NA|TRBD1
CASSAGTGYGYGYTF
TGTGCCAGCAGCGCCGGGACAGGGTACGGCTATGGCTACACCTTC
>TRBJ1-2|TRBV27|NA|TRBD1
CASSWAGGANYGYTF
TGTGCCAGCAGTTGGGCAGGGGGAGCTAACTATGGCTACACCTTC
>TRBJ1-5|TRBV4-1|NA|TRBD1
CASSQGHTGGNQPQHF
TGCGCCAGCAGCCAAGGCCACACAGGGGGCAATCAGCCCCAGCATTTT
>TRBJ2-3|TRBV4-1|once|NA
CASSQSKSSYF
TGCGCCAGCAGCCAGTCCAAGAGTTCGTATTTT
>TRBJ1-6|TRBV7-8|NA|TRBD1
CASSLADRMNSPLHF
TGTGCCAGCAGCTTAGCGGACAGGATGAATTCACCCCTCCACTTT
>TRBJ2-5|TRBV5-1|NA|NA
CASSADSQENQYF
TGCGCCAGCAGCGCGGACAGCCAAGAGAACCAGTACTTC
>TRBJ2-3|TRBV7-2|NA|TRBD2
CASSFRLAGATDTQYF
TGTGCCAGCAGCTTCCGACTAGCGGGAGCCACAGATACGCAGTATTTT
>TRBJ2-1|TRBV13|NA|TRBD1
CASSQDRVREQFF
TGTGCCAGCAGCCAGGACAGGGTAAGGGAGCAGTTCTTC
>TRBJ1-5|TRBV2|NA|TRBD1
CASNQGADQPQHF
TGTGCCAGCAATCAGGGGGCAGATCAGCCCCAGCATTTT
>TRBJ1-1|TRBV7-3|NA|NA
CASSPTGVSMNTEAFF
TGTGCCAGCAGCCCTACCGGGGTCAGTATGAACACTGAAGCTTTCTTT
>TRBJ1-5|TRBV19|NA|NA
CASSIGQGLSNQPQHF
TGTGCCAGTAGTATAGGGCAGGGCCTTAGCAATCAGCCCCAGCATTTT
>TRBJ1-1|TRBV5-6|NA|TRBD1
CASSRWTGGVNTEAFF
TGTGCCAGCAGCCGCTGGACAGGGGGCGTTAACACTGAAGCTTTCTTT
>TRBJ2-1|TRBV10-3|NA|NA
CAISEVRSSDEQFF
TGTGCCATCAGTGAGGTAAGATCTAGCGATGAGCAGTTCTTC
>TRBJ2-1|TRBV25-1|NA|TRBD1
CASSAPGGRNNEQFF
TGTGCCAGCAGTGCCCCAGGGGGAAGAAACAATGAGCAGTTCTTC
>TRBJ2-7|TRBV27|NA|TRBD2
CASSTTGLSYEQYF
TGTGCCAGCAGTACAACGGGACTATCCTACGAGCAGTACTTC
>TRBJ1-1|TRBV5-1|NA|TRBD1
CASSLELYGQGSNTEAFF
TGCGCCAGCAGCTTGGAACTCTACGGACAGGGGTCCAACACTGAAGCTTTCTTT
>TRBJ2-6|TRBV12-5|NA|TRBD1
CASGLVLGQGLTGANVLTF
TGTGCTAGTGGTTTGGTGCTGGGACAGGGGTTGACTGGGGCCAACGTCCTGACTTTC
>TRBJ2-1|TRBV7-3|NA|TRBD2
CASSLEGLAGGPQSYNEQFF
TGTGCCAGCAGCTTAGAAGGGCTAGCGGGGGGGCCTCAGTCCTACAATGAGCAGTTCTTC
>TRBJ2-7|TRBV6-1|NA|TRBD1
CASRIGTGVREQYF
TGTGCCAGCAGGATTGGTACAGGGGTGAGGGAGCAGTACTTC
>TRBJ1-5|TRBV28|NA|NA
CASSLRDFNQPQHF
TGTGCCAGCAGTTTAAGGGACTTCAATCAGCCCCAGCATTTT
>TRBJ2-1|TRBV5-1|once|TRBD1
CASSFVGTGDDEQFF
TGCGCCAGCAGCTTCGTCGGGACAGGGGACGATGAGCAGTTCTTC
>TRBJ1-2|TRBV6-5|once|NA
CASSYSIMGGAHGYTF
TGTGCCAGCAGTTACTCGATTATGGGGGGAGCCCACGGCTACACCTTC
>TRBJ1-6|TRBV14|NA|NA
CASSQAILSESFEISSLHF
TGTGCCAGCAGCCAGGCCATCCTTTCCGAATCATTTGAAATATCGTCCCTCCACTTT
>TRBJ1-2|TRBV9|NA|TRBD1
CASSPRQGARRYTF
TGTGCCAGCAGCCCTCGACAGGGGGCGAGGCGGTACACCTTC
>TRBJ1-1|TRBV27|once|TRBD1
CASSLSGGANTEAFF
TGTGCCAGCAGTTTATCAGGGGGCGCGAACACTGAAGCTTTCTTT
>TRBJ2-7|TRBV19|NA|NA
CASSMFRGSSYEQYF
TGTGCCAGTAGTATGTTTCGTGGGAGCTCCTACGAGCAGTACTTC
>TRBJ2-3|TRBV5-1|NA|TRBD1
CASSLGDRAFTDTQYF
TGCGCCAGCAGCTTGGGCGACAGGGCTTTCACAGATACGCAGTATTTT
>TRBJ1-4|TRBV18|NA|TRBD1
CASSRPGQRYEKLFF
TGTGCCAGCTCCAGACCGGGACAGAGATACGAAAAACTGTTTTTT